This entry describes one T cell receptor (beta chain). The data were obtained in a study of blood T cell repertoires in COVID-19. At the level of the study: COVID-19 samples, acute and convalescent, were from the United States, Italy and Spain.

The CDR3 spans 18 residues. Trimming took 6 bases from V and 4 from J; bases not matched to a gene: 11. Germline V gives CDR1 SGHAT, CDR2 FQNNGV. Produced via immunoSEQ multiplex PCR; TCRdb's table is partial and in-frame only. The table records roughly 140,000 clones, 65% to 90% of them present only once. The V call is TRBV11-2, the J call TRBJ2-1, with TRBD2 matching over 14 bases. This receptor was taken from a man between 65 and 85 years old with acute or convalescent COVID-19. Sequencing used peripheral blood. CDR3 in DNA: TGTGCCAGCAGTCTTGGGACTAGCGGGAGAGGGGGTTACAATGAGCAGTTCTTC. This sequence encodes CASSLGTSGRGGYNEQFF.